A selection of T cell receptor beta chains follows, all from one sample in a study of blood T cells in healthy people across ages. TCRdb processed the 5' RACE reads anew with MiXCR; each CDR3 protein has one entry. The sample consists of 600,000 to 800,000 distinct CDR3 sequences, 45% to 60% of them appearing once. Source material: blood. These TCRs come from a woman at least 80 years old in good health. Both conserved end residues are part of each CDR3. A D gene is named only where the DNA matches it firmly. Not all rows give a size; the values are once, few, many and, for expanded clones, a class.

CDR3aa,CDR3nt,d_gene,v_gene,abundance,j_gene
CASSQEGGHRGGYTF,TGTGCCAGCAGCCAAGAAGGGGGACACCGAGGGGGCTACACCTTC,-,TRBV3-1,-,TRBJ1-2
CASSLVGGEQYF,TGTGCCAGCAGCTTGGTGGGTGGCGAGCAGTACTTC,-,TRBV5-4,many,TRBJ2-7
CASPPHPSGNEQYF,TGTGCCAGCCCGCCACACCCATCAGGGAACGAGCAGTACTTC,-,TRBV18,-,TRBJ2-7
CASPSPLGQGASYEQYF,TGTGCCAGCCCGAGTCCGCTGGGACAGGGGGCGTCTTACGAGCAGTACTTC,TRBD1,TRBV7-4,-,TRBJ2-7
CASTRDSGDEQFF,TGTGCCAGCACCAGGGACAGTGGCGATGAGCAGTTCTTC,TRBD1,TRBV12-3/TRBV12-4,many,TRBJ2-1
CASSQERGLVEGNEQYF,TGCGCCAGCAGCCAAGAAAGGGGACTAGTAGAGGGCAATGAGCAGTACTTC,TRBD2,TRBV4-1,-,TRBJ2-7
CSATSDYEQYF,TGCAGTGCTACTTCGGATTACGAGCAGTACTTC,-,TRBV20-1,-,TRBJ2-7
CASSPLRGPGNQPQHF,TGTGCCAGCAGTCCCCTCAGGGGGCCAGGCAATCAGCCCCAGCATTTT,TRBD1,TRBV28,-,TRBJ1-5
CSVEEVTGAGGYTF,TGCAGCGTTGAAGAGGTGACAGGGGCTGGGGGCTACACCTTC,TRBD1,TRBV29-1,-,TRBJ1-2
CASSRGLGQMNTEAFF,TGTGCCAGCTCACGGGGCCTCGGCCAAATGAACACTGAAGCTTTCTTT,-,TRBV18,few,TRBJ1-1
CASSLRQGYTDTQYF,TGTGCCAGCAGCTTAAGGCAGGGATACACAGATACGCAGTATTTT,-,TRBV7-8,many,TRBJ2-3